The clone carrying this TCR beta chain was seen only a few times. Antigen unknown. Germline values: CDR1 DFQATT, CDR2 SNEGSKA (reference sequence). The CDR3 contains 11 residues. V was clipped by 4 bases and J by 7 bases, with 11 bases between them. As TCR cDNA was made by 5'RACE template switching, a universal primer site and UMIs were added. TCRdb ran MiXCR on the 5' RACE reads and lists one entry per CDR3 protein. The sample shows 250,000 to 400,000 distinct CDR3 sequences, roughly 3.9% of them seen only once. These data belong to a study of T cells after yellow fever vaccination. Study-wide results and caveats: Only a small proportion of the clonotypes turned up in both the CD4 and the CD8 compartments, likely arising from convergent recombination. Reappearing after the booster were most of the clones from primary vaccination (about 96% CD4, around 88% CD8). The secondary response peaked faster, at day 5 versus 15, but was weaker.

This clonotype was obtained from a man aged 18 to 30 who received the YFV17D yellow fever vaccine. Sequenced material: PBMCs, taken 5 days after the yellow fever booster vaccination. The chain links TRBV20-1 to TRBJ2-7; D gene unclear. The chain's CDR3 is CSATDGWEQYV. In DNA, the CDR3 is TGCAGTGCTACGGACGGTTGGGAGCAGTACGTC.